Listed here are 8 T cell receptor beta chains from one sample, sequenced in a study of T cell responses to AZD1222 COVID-19 vaccine. The method was immunoSEQ multiplex PCR; TCRdb's version includes in-frame clones alone and lacks a portion of them. This sample has tens of thousands of clones; roughly 84% occur once, and the top ten carry 15% to 20%. The material was peripheral blood, obtained on day 0 of AZD1222 vaccination. Every receptor here comes from an adult in good health.

This sequence joins TRBV9 and TRBJ2-5; a possible D gene is TRBD2 (5 bases). V was clipped by 3 bases and J by 6 bases, with 9 bases between them. The CDR3 length is 12 residues. Per germline, CDR1 SGDLS and CDR2 YYNGEE. As DNA, the CDR3 is TGTGCCAGCAGCGCCCTCGGGAAGACCCAGTACTTC. It specifies CASSALGKTQYF.

This chain joins TRBV24-1 and TRBJ2-1; D uncertain. The CDR3 has 11 residues. Germline V gene sequence: CDR1 KGHDR, CDR2 SFDVKD. The V and J ends lost 4 bases and 7 bases respectively, with 4 bases between them. CDR3 in DNA: TGTGCCACCAGTGACGGGAATGAGCAGTTCTTC. Protein sequence: CATSDGNEQFF.

The rearrangement joins TRBV5-1 to TRBJ1-3; a weak D match, TRBD1 (5 bases). The germline V and J ends were trimmed by 7 bases and 0 bases, with 11 bases remaining between them. Germline values: CDR1 SGHRS, CDR2 YFSETQ. The CDR3 has 14 amino acids. The DNA for the CDR3 is TGCGCCAGCTGTGAGGGGCACTCTGGAAACACCATATATTTT. Its translation is CASCEGHSGNTIYF.

The CDR3 loop reads CASREAFANEKLFF. The CDR3 nucleotides read TGTGCCAGCCGAGAGGCATTCGCTAATGAAAAACTGTTTTTT. The chain links TRBV28 to TRBJ1-4; D gene uncertain. This CDR3 region has 14 residues. With 8 bases removed from V and 3 bases from J, the gap between germline ends came to 13 bases. Germline CDR1 is MDHEN and CDR2 is SYDVKM.

The chain recombines TRBV27 with TRBJ1-6; TRBD1 matches at 9 bases. Germline V CDR1 and CDR2: MNHEY, SMNVEV (reference sequence). The CDR3 consists of 15 residues. V shed 3 bases and J 9 bases; nucleotides not matched to a gene: 6. The CDR3 DNA sequence: TGTGCCAGCAGTTTGACGGGACAGGGAAGTTCACCCCTCCACTTT. Protein sequence: CASSLTGQGSSPLHF.

The chain combines TRBV5-1 with TRBJ1-2; D not certain. This CDR3 region has 13 residues. The germline gives CDR1 SGHRS, CDR2 YFSETQ. The V end lost 2 bases, the J end lost 4 bases, and 9 bases lay between the germline ends. CDR3: CASSFGQVYGYTF. CDR3 DNA: TGCGCCAGCAGCTTCGGTCAGGTCTATGGCTACACCTTC.

This chain uses TRBV4-3 with TRBJ1-5; D call uncertain. Per germline, CDR1 LGHNA and CDR2 YSLEER. The CDR3 is made up of 16 amino acids. Deletions cut 0 bases from V and 1 base from J, with 10 bases between. This chain's CDR3 is CASSQEQGKSNQPQHF. The CDR3 DNA is TGCGCCAGCAGCCAAGAACAAGGAAAGAGCAATCAGCCCCAGCATTTT.

This chain joins TRBV5-5 and TRBJ2-5; 9 positions match TRBD1. The J segment lost 2 bases and the V segment lost 4 bases, leaving 6 bases of the junction unmatched. The germline V gene has CDR1 SGHKS and CDR2 YYEKEE (reference sequence). The CDR3 length is 15 residues. The CDR3 is CASSPAGTGQETQYF. The CDR3 DNA is TGTGCCAGCAGCCCGGCCGGGACAGGGCAAGAGACCCAGTACTTC.